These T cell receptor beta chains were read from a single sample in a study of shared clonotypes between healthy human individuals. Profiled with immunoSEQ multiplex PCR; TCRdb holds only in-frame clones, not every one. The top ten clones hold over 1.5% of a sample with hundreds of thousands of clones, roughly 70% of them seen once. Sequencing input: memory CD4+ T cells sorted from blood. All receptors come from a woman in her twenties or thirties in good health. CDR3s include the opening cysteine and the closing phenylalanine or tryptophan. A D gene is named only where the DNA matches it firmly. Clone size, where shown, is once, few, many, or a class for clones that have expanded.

TGTGCCAGCAGTCCCCGGGGAGAGAACGAGCAGTACTTC | CASSPRGENEQYF | TRBV6-6 | . | . | TRBJ2-7
TGTGCCAGTAATTGGGGGGTAACTTTCCAGCCCCAGCATTTT | CASNWGVTFQPQHF | TRBV19 | . | . | TRBJ1-5
TGTGCCAGCACCAGACAGTTGAATAGCAATCAGCCCCAGCATTTT | CASTRQLNSNQPQHF | TRBV6-1 | . | few | TRBJ1-5
TGTGCCAGCAGCTTGGTGGGAGGGGCCAATGAGCAGTTCTTC | CASSLVGGANEQFF | TRBV5-4 | TRBD2 | . | TRBJ2-1
TGCGCCAGCAGTAACAGCGAGGTGCGGAATGAGCAGTTCTTC | CASSNSEVRNEQFF | TRBV10-1 | . | . | TRBJ2-1
TGTGCCAGCAGTTACCGTGGAGGGTGGGATGAAAAACTGTTTTTT | CASSYRGGWDEKLFF | TRBV6-5 | . | . | TRBJ1-4
TGTGCCAGCAGCACTCCCGGGAGAATGAACTATGGCTACACCTTC | CASSTPGRMNYGYTF | TRBV7-9 | . | once | TRBJ1-2
TGTGCCAGCAGTCCGGACACCTCAAGGACCCAGTACTTC | CASSPDTSRTQYF | TRBV27 | . | . | TRBJ2-5
TGTGCCAGCAGGGGGGACTATGGCTACACCTTC | CASRGDYGYTF | TRBV28 | . | . | TRBJ1-2
TGCGCCAGCAGCCAAGCGGGTCTCGGGGATTACAATCAGCCCCAGCATTTT | CASSQAGLGDYNQPQHF | TRBV4-1 | . | . | TRBJ1-5
TGTGCCAGCAGCTTGGGACTAGGGGGACTCAATTACGAGCAGTACTTC | CASSLGLGGLNYEQYF | TRBV5-5 | . | . | TRBJ2-7
TGTGCCAGTAGCCCTATACCGGGGGAGAATCAGCCCCAGCATTTT | CASSPIPGENQPQHF | TRBV19 | . | . | TRBJ1-5
TGTGCCAGCAGCTTGGGAATCATGAACACTGAAGCTTTCTTT | CASSLGIMNTEAFF | TRBV5-6 | . | . | TRBJ1-1
TGTGCCAGTAGTATCGACTCCGGGACAGGGGGATACAATGAGCAGTTCTTC | CASSIDSGTGGYNEQFF | TRBV19 | TRBD1 | few | TRBJ2-1
TGTGCCAGCAGCTTGGCCCTGGACTCGAATTCTCTTTCCTACGAGCAGTACTTC | CASSLALDSNSLSYEQYF | TRBV5-4 | . | . | TRBJ2-7
TGTGCCAGCAGCACTACAGGGAAGACTGAAGCTTTCTTT | CASSTTGKTEAFF | TRBV11-1 | . | . | TRBJ1-1
TGTGCCAGTAGTCTGCTAGCGGGAGTTGCCTACAATGAGCAGTTCTTC | CASSLLAGVAYNEQFF | TRBV19 | TRBD2 | . | TRBJ2-1
TGTGCCAGCAGCAGAGGGGACAGGGACTACAATGAGCAGTTCTTC | CASSRGDRDYNEQFF | TRBV28 | TRBD1 | . | TRBJ2-1
TGTGCCTGGAGTCGAGGAGGAGAGTGGGATACGCAGTATTTT | CAWSRGGEWDTQYF | TRBV30 | . | . | TRBJ2-3
TGTGCCAGTAGTATGCAGGGAGGGTTTGGTACGCAGTATTTT | CASSMQGGFGTQYF | TRBV19 | TRBD2 | . | TRBJ2-3
TGTGCCAGCGCCGACACTAGCGGGGAGACCCAGTACTTC | CASADTSGETQYF | TRBV6-5 | TRBD2 | once | TRBJ2-5
TGTGCCAGCAGCTGGGACAGGGGCCACGAGCAGTACTTC | CASSWDRGHEQYF | TRBV5-4 | TRBD1 | . | TRBJ2-7
TGCGCCAGCTCCTTACCTGGGGCTAGCACAGATACGCAGTATTTT | CASSLPGASTDTQYF | TRBV5-1 | . | . | TRBJ2-3
TGTGCCAGCAGCCTACAGGGGCAGGCTGGGGCCAACGTCCTGACTTTC | CASSLQGQAGANVLTF | TRBV9 | TRBD1 | . | TRBJ2-6
TGCGCCAGCAGCTTGGCCACGGGGGGCGAGGATGGCTACACCTTC | CASSLATGGEDGYTF | TRBV5-1 | . | . | TRBJ1-2
TGTGCCAGCAGTACCGGGACTAGCGGTCCTCGTAAGAATGAGCAGTTCTTC | CASSTGTSGPRKNEQFF | TRBV27 | TRBD2 | . | TRBJ2-1
TGTGCCAGCTCTCCGAGGACTAGCGGGAGTATCGGGGAGCTGTTTTTT | CASSPRTSGSIGELFF | TRBV18 | TRBD2 | . | TRBJ2-2
TGTGCCAGCAGCTCCGGACTAGCAGCCGGGGAGCTGTTTTTT | CASSSGLAAGELFF | TRBV7-3 | TRBD2 | once | TRBJ2-2
TGTGCCAGCAGTTACCACAGGGCAACTAATGAAAAACTGTTTTTT | CASSYHRATNEKLFF | TRBV6-6 | . | . | TRBJ1-4
TGTGCCAGCAAACGCAACAGGGAGGACACTGAAGCTTTCTTT | CASKRNREDTEAFF | TRBV27 | . | . | TRBJ1-1
TGTGCCAGCAAGATCTCAGCGAACACTGAAGCTTTCTTT | CASKISANTEAFF | TRBV28 | . | . | TRBJ1-1
TGCGCCAGCAGCCGAGAAGCGATCTCCTACAATGAGCAGTTCTTC | CASSREAISYNEQFF | TRBV4-1 | . | . | TRBJ2-1
TGTGCCAGTAGTTCCGGGGGTCCTGGAAACACCATATATTTT | CASSSGGPGNTIYF | TRBV19 | . | . | TRBJ1-3
TGTGCCAGCAGTATCCCCCGAGGCAGTGCAGATGCTGAAGCTTTCTTT | CASSIPRGSADAEAFF | TRBV28 | . | . | TRBJ1-1
TGTGCCAGCAGCTTGGGCGGACAGGGCAATCAGCCCCAGCATTTT | CASSLGGQGNQPQHF | TRBV7-8 | TRBD1 | few | TRBJ1-5
TGTGCCAGCAGCACCGGGCTGACCCTCCCCTCCGAGCAGTACTTC | CASSTGLTLPSEQYF | TRBV4-2 | . | . | TRBJ2-7
TGTGCCAGCTCAGGGACAGACTACGAGCAGTACTTC | CASSGTDYEQYF | TRBV18 | TRBD1 | . | TRBJ2-7
TGTGCCAGCAGCTTGGTACTAGCTGTAACAGATACGCAGTATTTT | CASSLVLAVTDTQYF | TRBV5-4 | . | many | TRBJ2-3
TGTGCCAGCAGCTTGGCCGGGACTTGGGCGGCCGGGGAGCTGTTTTTT | CASSLAGTWAAGELFF | TRBV5-5 | . | . | TRBJ2-2
TGCGCCAGCAGCTTGGATCGCGGTGAAGCTTTCTTT | CASSLDRGEAFF | TRBV5-1 | . | . | TRBJ1-1
TGTGCCAGCAGTGAATATGTGGGGAGCACCATATATTTT | CASSEYVGSTIYF | TRBV25-1 | . | . | TRBJ1-3
TGCGCCAGCAGTGAGTCGAGAGGGGCGGTCGAGCAGTACTTC | CASSESRGAVEQYF | TRBV10-2 | . | . | TRBJ2-7
TGTGCCAGCAGTACGGCTAGCGGGATCCGGAGCACAGATACGCAGTATTTT | CASSTASGIRSTDTQYF | TRBV28 | TRBD2 | . | TRBJ2-3
TGTGCCATCACTGCGACAGCCCAAGAGACCCAGTACTTC | CAITATAQETQYF | TRBV10-3 | . | . | TRBJ2-5
TGTGCCAGCAGCCCCATCTTTGAGGGGGGCAGTAACTATGGCTACACCTTC | CASSPIFEGGSNYGYTF | TRBV28 | . | . | TRBJ1-2
TGTGCCAGCAGGCATCGGGACAGGGGGACGAATCAGCCCCAGCATTTT | CASRHRDRGTNQPQHF | TRBV11-3 | TRBD1 | . | TRBJ1-5
TGTGCCAGCAGCTTATGGGAATCCTACGAGCAGTACTTC | CASSLWESYEQYF | TRBV11-2 | . | . | TRBJ2-7
TGTGCCAGTAGTATAAACACAGATACGCAGTATTTT | CASSINTDTQYF | TRBV19 | . | few | TRBJ2-3
TGCGCCAGCAGTGAGTCCAGCGGGCCCAAAAACATTCAGTACTTC | CASSESSGPKNIQYF | TRBV10-1 | . | many | TRBJ2-4
TGCGCCAGCAGCTTCAGGGCCCGCCCCTCTGCAACTAATGAAAAACTGTTTTTT | CASSFRARPSATNEKLFF | TRBV5-1 | . | . | TRBJ1-4
TGTGCCAGCAGTCAGACTCAGGGGAGCGAGCAGTACTTC | CASSQTQGSEQYF | TRBV6-5 | . | . | TRBJ2-7
TGTGCCAGCAGTTTACTGTCCGGCACCGGGGAGCTGTTTTTT | CASSLLSGTGELFF | TRBV2 | . | . | TRBJ2-2
TGTGCCAGCAGTTACCAGGGAGCCTACGAGCAGTACTTC | CASSYQGAYEQYF | TRBV6-5 | . | . | TRBJ2-7
TGTGCCAGCAAACCCCTGGGGGAGTACGAGCAGTACTTC | CASKPLGEYEQYF | TRBV27 | . | . | TRBJ2-7
TGTGCCAGCAGTGACGGGGACAGGGAGAACTCTGGAAACACCATATATTTT | CASSDGDRENSGNTIYF | TRBV6-4 | TRBD1 | . | TRBJ1-3
TGTGCCAGCAGTCCGCTTAGTAATAGCGGATCCCAAGAGACCCAGTACTTC | CASSPLSNSGSQETQYF | TRBV28 | . | few | TRBJ2-5
TGTGCCAGCAGTGAAGCGCAAGGGGGCCTAAAAGAGACCCAGTACTTC | CASSEAQGGLKETQYF | TRBV6-1 | TRBD1 | . | TRBJ2-5
TGTGCCACCAGCAGAGAAGTTAGCGTGAACACCGGGGAGCTGTTTTTT | CATSREVSVNTGELFF | TRBV15 | . | . | TRBJ2-2
TGCGCCAGCAGCTCCGGGACGGAAGGAGAGACCCAGTACTTC | CASSSGTEGETQYF | TRBV5-1 | . | few | TRBJ2-5
TGCGCCAGCAGCTCCCTGAGAATCAAGGGGGACACTGAAGCTTTCTTT | CASSSLRIKGDTEAFF | TRBV5-1 | . | . | TRBJ1-1